Shown below are 30 T cell receptor beta chains from a single sample sequenced in a study of blood T cell repertoires in COVID-19. Produced via immunoSEQ multiplex PCR; TCRdb's table is partial and in-frame only. The sample contains 300,000 to 450,000 clones, 75% to 90% of which appear only once. Specimen: PBMCs or T cells enriched from blood (not recorded which). Source of these receptors: a man younger than 35 who had recovered from COVID-19.

This clone was seen only once. The rearrangement joins TRBV27 to TRBJ1-1; a possible D gene is TRBD1 (6 bases). From germline, CDR1 is MNHEY and CDR2 SMNVEV (reference sequence). The CDR3 has 14 amino acids. The V end was cut by 5 bases, the J end by 5 bases, with 15 bases between. The CDR3 bases are TGTGCCAGCAGTCTAAAACAGGGTTGGACTGAAGCTTTCTTT. This encodes CASSLKQGWTEAFF.

This sequence joins TRBV29-1 and TRBJ2-3, with 12 bases identical to TRBD2. V lost 4 bases and J lost 2; bases outside the gene matches: 4. The CDR3 extends over 15 amino acids. Per the germline V gene, CDR1 is SQVTM and CDR2 is ANQGSEA. The CDR3 DNA follows: TGCAGCGTTGTAGGACTAGCGGGGTACACAGATACGCAGTATTTT. Its protein is CSVVGLAGYTDTQYF.

V usage is TRBV19 and J usage is TRBJ2-6; D uncertain. Germline CDR1 reads LNHDA; CDR2 reads SQIVND (reference sequence). Trimming took 4 bases from V and 0 from J, leaving 10 bases between them. This CDR3 has 16 residues. The CDR3 spells CASSRSTYSGANVLTF. In DNA, the CDR3 is TGTGCCAGTAGTAGGAGCACATACTCTGGGGCCAACGTCCTGACTTTC. The whole variable domain, filled in from reference TRBV19 and TRBJ2-6, reads DGGITQSPKYLFRKEGQNVTLSCEQNLNHDAMYWYRQDPGQGLRLIYYSQIVNDFQKGDIAEGYSVSREKKESFPLTVTSAQKNPTAFYLCASSRSTYSGANVLTFGAGSRLTVL.

This rearrangement joins TRBV7-9 to TRBJ2-1; tentative D call: TRBD2 (6 bases). The CDR3 has 14 amino acids. The ends were cut back, 5 bases at V and 8 bases at J, with 16 bases in the middle. Germline lookup yields CDR1 SEHNR and CDR2 FQNEAQ (reference sequence). CDR3 sequence (DNA): TGTGCCAGCAGCCTCACCCCCAGGGAGGATGAGCAGTTCTTC. This translates into CASSLTPREDEQFF.

The gene calls are TRBV12-3 or TRBV12-4 and TRBJ1-1; 9 bases match TRBD1. Losses at the gene ends were 6 bases for V and 4 bases for J; bases not matched to a gene: 3. The CDR3 is 13 amino acids. CDR3 nucleotide sequence: TGTGCCAGCAGGGGACAGGGAACCACTGAAGCTTTCTTT. It yields the protein CASRGQGTTEAFF.

This rearrangement joins TRBV27 to TRBJ2-7, with D possibly matching TRBD1 (5 bases). The CDR3 contains 16 residues. Germline V gives CDR1 MNHEY, CDR2 SMNVEV (reference sequence). V lost 3 bases and J 0 bases, leaving 15 bases between the germline ends. The CDR3 region has the DNA TGTGCCAGCAGTTTTACACAGGCAGGGTACTCCTACGAGCAGTACTTC. Translated, it gives CASSFTQAGYSYEQYF.

This chain links TRBV6-6 with TRBJ2-2; 11 positions match TRBD2. The CDR3 totals 17 residues. The germline V gene encodes CDR1 MNHNY and CDR2 SVGAGI (reference sequence). J lost 0 bases, V lost 5 bases, and 5 bases had no gene match. CDR3 loop: CASSLLAGGSNTGELFF. The DNA of the CDR3 is TGTGCCAGCAGTCTCCTAGCGGGGGGATCGAACACCGGGGAGCTGTTTTTT.

V usage is TRBV19 and J usage is TRBJ2-7; 12 bases align to TRBD2. V shed 4 bases, J shed 6 bases, and the junction held 4 bases outside the gene matches. The CDR3 contains 14 residues. Per germline, CDR1 LNHDA and CDR2 SQIVND (reference sequence). The CDR3 region has the DNA TGTGCCAGTAGTACCCTAGCGGGAGGGACCGAGCAGTACTTC. It specifies CASSTLAGGTEQYF. Full variable domain (outside the CDR3, taken from reference TRBV19 and TRBJ2-7): DGGITQSPKYLFRKEGQNVTLSCEQNLNHDAMYWYRQDPGQGLRLIYYSQIVNDFQKGDIAEGYSVSREKKESFPLTVTSAQKNPTAFYLCASSTLAGGTEQYFGPGTRLTVT.

V gene TRBV6-1 combines with J gene TRBJ2-7; 13 nucleotides align to TRBD2. This CDR3 is 16 amino acids long. The germline V gene has CDR1 MNHNS and CDR2 SASEGT. J lost 2 bases, V lost 0 bases, and 1 base had no gene match. CDR3 amino acids: CASSEATSGRAYEQYF. DNA for the CDR3: TGTGCCAGCAGTGAAGCCACTAGCGGGAGGGCCTACGAGCAGTACTTC.

The J gene is TRBJ1-3, the V gene TRBV12-5; 9 bases are a match to TRBD1. V dropped 6 bases and J dropped 4; count of bases not matched to a gene: 4. Germline V gene lookup returns CDR1 LGHNT and CDR2 FRNRAP. The CDR3 loop spans 14 amino acids. This CDR3 is CASGPGTGGNTIYF. The CDR3 DNA is TGTGCTAGTGGCCCCGGGACAGGGGGAAACACCATATATTTT.

The genes are TRBV18 and TRBJ1-1; TRBD1 might be the D (5 bases). This CDR3 is built from 14 residues. CDR1 KGHSH and CDR2 LQKENI come from the germline V gene. The V end was cut by 8 bases, the J end by 0 bases, with 13 bases between. In DNA form, the CDR3 reads TGTGCCAGCACGCGACAGATCATGAACACTGAAGCTTTCTTT. Translated, it gives CASTRQIMNTEAFF.

The chain joins TRBV3-1 (or the pseudogene TRBV3-2) to TRBJ1-6, with D unresolved. This CDR3 region has 12 residues. Deletions cut 4 bases from V and 9 bases from J, with 7 bases between. Germline V gene data show CDR1 as LGHDT and CDR2 as YNNKEL (reference sequence). The CDR3 DNA reads as TGTGCCAGCAGCCTTGGCCCTTCACCCCTCCACTTT. Protein sequence: CASSLGPSPLHF.

This clone appeared a single time. The chain employs TRBV29-1 and TRBJ1-4; D remains ambiguous. Per germline, CDR1 SQVTM and CDR2 ANQGSEA. V gave up 3 bases and J gave up 4 bases, with 3 bases separating them. This CDR3 has 11 amino acids. This CDR3 reads CSVEYNEKLFF. DNA for the CDR3: TGCAGCGTTGAGTATAATGAAAAACTGTTTTTT.

V is TRBV29-1 and J is TRBJ2-2, with 8 nucleotides matching TRBD1. The V gene's germline CDR1 is SQVTM and CDR2 ANQGSEA. V dropped 7 bases and J dropped 6; count of bases not matched to a gene: 13. This CDR3 comprises 15 residues. The CDR3 loop is CSGYRTGILAGELFF. The CDR3 bases are TGCAGCGGGTACCGGACAGGGATCCTCGCCGGGGAGCTGTTTTTT.

The chain recombines TRBV4-3 with TRBJ2-1; weak D call: TRBD2 (6 bases). The CDR3 runs 14 residues. Germline CDR1 LGHNA, CDR2 YSLEER. V was shortened by 1 base and J by 2 bases, with 6 bases between the two germline ends. The chain's CDR3 is CASSQGGTYNEQFF. The CDR3 nucleotides read TGCGCCAGCAGCCAAGGCGGGACCTACAATGAGCAGTTCTTC.

The CDR3 sequence is CASSIGQGRVETDTQYF. For the CDR3, the DNA is TGTGCCAGCAGCATTGGACAGGGTAGAGTAGAGACAGATACGCAGTATTTT. The chain carries TRBV5-4 and TRBJ2-3; 8 bases map to TRBD1. The CDR3 is 17 residues long. V shed 4 bases and J 3 bases; nucleotides not matched to a gene: 13. Per germline, CDR1 SGHNT and CDR2 YYREEE (reference sequence).

This clone was detected only once. This chain connects TRBV6-5 to TRBJ2-2; D ambiguous. CDR1 MNHEY and CDR2 SVGAGI come from the germline V gene. The CDR3 sequence is 15 residues long. The V and J ends lost 0 bases and 6 bases respectively, with 11 bases between them. The CDR3 sequence is CASSYSSAEPGELFF. As DNA, the CDR3 is TGTGCCAGCAGTTACTCGAGTGCGGAGCCCGGGGAGCTGTTTTTT.

The chain carries TRBV4-3 and TRBJ2-1, with 9 bases matching TRBD2. The CDR3 has 16 amino acids. The trim removed 0 bases at V and 7 bases at J, leaving 7 bases unmatched. CDR1 and CDR2 (germline): LGHNA, YSLEER. This CDR3 is CASSQDWLAGMNEQFF. The DNA of the CDR3 is TGCGCCAGCAGCCAAGATTGGCTAGCGGGAATGAATGAGCAGTTCTTC.

This clone was picked up one time. The rearrangement joins TRBV6-6 to TRBJ1-5; D perhaps matches TRBD1 (5 bases). The CDR3 has 15 residues. Germline V CDR1 and CDR2: MNHNY, SVGAGI (reference sequence). Trimming stripped 7 bases from V and 7 bases from J, with 20 bases between. The CDR3 sequence is CASTTGTPSWQPQHF. The DNA of the CDR3 is TGTGCCAGCACTACCGGGACTCCCTCCTGGCAGCCCCAGCATTTT.

In this sample, this clone turned up once. The J gene is TRBJ2-5, the V gene TRBV6-5; the match to TRBD1 covers 9 bases. V lost 5 bases, J lost 5 bases, and 9 bases stayed unmatched. The CDR3 spans 15 residues. In germline, CDR1 is MNHEY, CDR2 SVGAGI. The CDR3 DNA follows: TGTGCCAGCAGTCGAAACCGGGACAGGGATGAGACCCAGTACTTC. Protein: CASSRNRDRDETQYF.

The chain couples TRBV7-2 to TRBJ2-7; weak D call: TRBD2 (6 bases). Germline V CDR1 and CDR2: SGHTA, FQGNSA. Trimming removed 5 bases from V and 7 bases from J, with 21 bases in between. The CDR3 length is 15 residues. The CDR3 loop is CASSLSGVGGLEQYF. The DNA for the CDR3 is TGTGCCAGCAGCCTCAGTGGGGTCGGGGGTCTTGAGCAGTACTTC.

The chain has TRBV4-1 and TRBJ2-3; D possibly corresponds to TRBD2 (6 bases). CDR1 and CDR2 (germline): MGHRA, YSYEKL. The CDR3 is 17 residues long. The V gene lost 0 bases and the J gene lost 7 bases, with 20 bases spanning the gap. CDR3 sequence: CASSQDLSSVVVNTQYF. In nucleotides, the CDR3 is TGCGCCAGCAGCCAAGACTTGTCTAGCGTGGTCGTAAATACGCAGTATTTT.

CDR3 sequence (DNA): TGTGCCAGCAGCTTCGGACAGGGGAGGACAGATACGCAGTATTTT. It translates to CASSFGQGRTDTQYF. This chain uses TRBV11-3 with TRBJ2-3; 9 bases match TRBD1. J lost 3 bases, V lost 3 bases, and 4 bases had no gene match. There are 15 residues in the CDR3. The V gene's germline CDR1 is SGHNT and CDR2 YENEEA. Together with reference TRBV11-3 and TRBJ2-3, the CDR3 gives the full variable domain: EAGVVQSPRYKIIEKKQPVAFWCNPISGHNTLYWYLQNLGQGPELLIRYENEEAVDDSQLPKDRFSAERLKGVDSTLKIQPAELGDSAVYLCASSFGQGRTDTQYFGPGTRLTVL.

The rearrangement links TRBV4-1 to TRBJ1-1; no firm D call. Germline lookup yields CDR1 MGHRA and CDR2 YSYEKL. This CDR3 is 14 amino acids long. V was trimmed by 0 bases and J by 5 bases, leaving 10 bases between them. CDR3 sequence (DNA): TGCGCCAGCAGCCAAGAGCGGGGTTGGACTGAAGCTTTCTTT. Translation: CASSQERGWTEAFF.

CDR3 loop: CASSFGGGGEYGYTF. CDR3 nucleotides: TGTGCCAGCAGCTTCGGGGGTGGCGGAGAATATGGCTACACCTTC. The chain employs TRBV7-9 and TRBJ1-2; a weak D match, TRBD1 (5 bases). This CDR3 is 15 amino acids long. V was clipped by 3 bases and J by 5 bases, with 16 bases between them. CDR1 and CDR2 (germline): SEHNR, FQNEAQ (reference sequence).

The count of this clone is one. The chain uses TRBV19 and TRBJ1-2; 9 nucleotides align to TRBD1. The CDR3 length is 14 residues. Germline V gene data show CDR1 as LNHDA and CDR2 as SQIVND (reference sequence). Losses at the gene ends were 6 bases for V and 5 bases for J; bases not matched to a gene: 7. The CDR3 protein is CASRNTGTGYGYTF. Written as DNA, the CDR3 is TGTGCCAGTAGAAATACCGGGACAGGGTATGGCTACACCTTC. The whole variable domain, filled in from reference TRBV19 and TRBJ1-2, reads DGGITQSPKYLFRKEGQNVTLSCEQNLNHDAMYWYRQDPGQGLRLIYYSQIVNDFQKGDIAEGYSVSREKKESFPLTVTSAQKNPTAFYLCASRNTGTGYGYTFGSGTRLTVV.

The rearrangement joins TRBV19 to TRBJ1-2; 10 bases fit TRBD1. The CDR3 is 16 amino acids. With V trimmed by 7 bases and J by 6 bases, 14 bases remained unmatched. Germline V gene data show CDR1 as LNHDA and CDR2 as SQIVND (reference sequence). CDR3 in amino acids: CASTSTWDRGIDGYTF. DNA of the CDR3: TGTGCCAGTACTTCTACCTGGGACAGGGGAATAGATGGCTACACCTTC.

The chain is built from TRBV28 and TRBJ2-7; 10 bases map to TRBD1. Losses at the gene ends were 7 bases for V and 5 bases for J; bases not matched to a gene: 11. The CDR3 totals 15 residues. CDR1 is MDHEN and CDR2 is SYDVKM in the germline V gene. For the CDR3, the DNA is TGTGCCAGCACCCCGGTGGGACAGGGGCCCAACGAGCAGTACTTC. Translation: CASTPVGQGPNEQYF.

This clone was seen more than once but under ten times. The chain uses TRBV7-9 and TRBJ1-4; 9 bases fit TRBD1. The CDR3 is made up of 15 amino acids. The V segment lost 1 base and the J segment 8 bases; nucleotides outside the gene matches: 5. Germline V gene lookup returns CDR1 SEHNR and CDR2 FQNEAQ (reference sequence). In DNA, the CDR3 is TGTGCCAGCAGCTTAGGGGGGACAGGGAGCGAAAAACTGTTTTTT. Its translation is CASSLGGTGSEKLFF.

The rearrangement uses TRBV27 and TRBJ1-1; D is possibly TRBD1 (6 bases). The CDR3 spans 15 residues. Germline V gene lookup returns CDR1 MNHEY and CDR2 SMNVEV (reference sequence). Deletions cut 6 bases from V and 1 base from J, with 15 bases between. The CDR3 spells CASSNLPTGNTEAFF. For the CDR3, the DNA is TGTGCCAGCAGCAATTTACCGACAGGGAACACTGAAGCTTTCTTT.